This is a list of T cell receptor beta chains from one sample in a study of blood T cell repertoires in COVID-19. The protocol was immunoSEQ multiplex PCR, while the TCRdb copy is restricted to in-frame clones and leaves out a portion. The sample has approximately 180,000 clones; more than 75% are singletons. The sample taken for sequencing was PBMCs or T cells enriched from blood (not recorded which). The receptors originated from a woman between 45 and 65 years old with acute COVID-19. Each CDR3 is given with its conserved first and last residue. Fields, in order: D gene, clone size, V gene, J gene, CDR3 DNA, CDR3 protein. The D gene is left open where the match is weak. A row's size may be missing; if present it is once, few, many or a size class.

TRBD1,few,TRBV7-9,TRBJ1-6,TGTGCCAGCAGCCACCCCGGGACAGGGGGTTCACCCCTCCACTTT,CASSHPGTGGSPLHF
TRBD1,-,TRBV3-1/TRBV3-2,TRBJ2-5,TGTGCCAGCAGCCAGGGGACAGGGGGACACCAAGAGACCCAGTACTTC,CASSQGTGGHQETQYF
-,-,TRBV6-1,TRBJ1-2,TGTGCCAGCAGTGAATTGGGCAGCTACGGCTACACCTTC,CASSELGSYGYTF
TRBD1,-,TRBV6-5,TRBJ1-2,TGTGCCAGCAGCCGACCCCAAGGGGGCCGTGGCTACACCTTC,CASSRPQGGRGYTF
-,-,TRBV7-9,TRBJ1-6,TGTGCCAGCAGCTTTGGAACGACAGCCAATTCACCCCTCCACTTT,CASSFGTTANSPLHF
-,-,TRBV6-5,TRBJ2-5,TGTGCCAGCAGTCCATTTGGGGCCCAAGAGACCCAGTACTTC,CASSPFGAQETQYF
-,few,TRBV28,TRBJ1-5,TGTGCCAGCAGTTTCTCACAGGGATACAATCAGCCCCAGCATTTT,CASSFSQGYNQPQHF
TRBD2,-,TRBV11-2,TRBJ2-1,TGTGCCAGCAGCCGCCCTGCCCCCCTAGCGGGGGGTAACAATGAGCAGTTCTTC,CASSRPAPLAGGNNEQFF
-,-,TRBV6-2/TRBV6-3,TRBJ1-6,TGTGCCAGCAGTTACTCGATAGACCTAAGCGGATCACCCCTCCACTTT,CASSYSIDLSGSPLHF
TRBD1,few,TRBV10-3,TRBJ1-4,TGTGCCATCAAAGGGGACAGGGGATCAGAAAAACTGTTTTTT,CAIKGDRGSEKLFF
-,-,TRBV3-1/TRBV3-2,TRBJ2-5,TGTGCCAGCAGAACCACTGCGGGGTCCCAAGAGACCCAGTACTTC,CASRTTAGSQETQYF
-,-,TRBV29-1,TRBJ1-2,TGCAGCGCCGGGGAGGTGTATGGCTACACCTTC,CSAGEVYGYTF
-,-,TRBV21-1,TRBJ1-6,TGTGCCAGCAGCAAAGTAAGGGGAAAACAGAGCTCCTATAATTCACCCCTCCACTTT,CASSKVRGKQSSYNSPLHF
TRBD1,-,TRBV6-6,TRBJ1-1,TGTGCCAGCAGTGCAGACAGGGGGTCGAGCACTGAAGCTTTCTTT,CASSADRGSSTEAFF
TRBD1,-,TRBV28,TRBJ1-3,TGTGCCAGCGTCCTTGGACAGGGATTCTCTGGAAACACCATATATTTT,CASVLGQGFSGNTIYF
TRBD2,-,TRBV5-1,TRBJ2-1,TGCGCCAGCAGATCTTCAGCGGGGGTTGTTGAGCAGTTCTTC,CASRSSAGVVEQFF
-,-,TRBV27,TRBJ1-3,TGTGCCAGCAGTTTAATGGCCGTGCCTGGAAACACCATATATTTT,CASSLMAVPGNTIYF
-,-,TRBV4-3,TRBJ2-2,TGCGCCAGCAGCCGGGCCGTTTTTGGCGCAGGGCAGACCGGGGAGCTGTTTTTT,CASSRAVFGAGQTGELFF
-,-,TRBV28,TRBJ1-1,TGTGCCAGCAGTTTAGTCCAGAACACTGAAGCTTTCTTT,CASSLVQNTEAFF
-,-,TRBV27,TRBJ2-3,TGTGCCATCTCCGGGGGATCATCCCCCACAGATACGCAGTATTTT,CAISGGSSPTDTQYF
-,few,TRBV4-1,TRBJ2-3,TGCGCCAGCAGCCGCATCCTCGGTAGTGGGACAACTAGCACAGATACGCAGTATTTT,CASSRILGSGTTSTDTQYF
TRBD2,-,TRBV19,TRBJ2-2,TGTGCCAGTACCTCACTAGCGGGGGTTGCCGGGGAGCTGTTTTTT,CASTSLAGVAGELFF
TRBD1,few,TRBV28,TRBJ1-1,TGTGCCAGCAGTCCAGGGGGTTACACTGAAGCTTTCTTT,CASSPGGYTEAFF
-,-,TRBV11-3,TRBJ2-1,TGTGCCAGCAGGGGGACTGGAAACAATGAGCAGTTCTTC,CASRGTGNNEQFF
-,few,TRBV5-6,TRBJ1-1,TGTGCCAGCAGCTTTTCTTCCGGGGAAGCTTTCTTT,CASSFSSGEAFF
-,-,TRBV29-1,TRBJ1-4,TGCAGCGTCCAGGGGACGGGGTCCGGGGAAAAACTGTTTTTT,CSVQGTGSGEKLFF
TRBD1,few,TRBV18,TRBJ1-1,TGTGCCAGCTCACCACTCACACTGGAACAGGGGAATACTGAAGCTTTCTTT,CASSPLTLEQGNTEAFF
TRBD2,-,TRBV5-1,TRBJ2-5,TGCGCCAGCAGAACCCCGGGTGGTAGCGGGGGCCTTTGGTACCAAGAGACCCAGTACTTC,CASRTPGGSGGLWYQETQYF
TRBD1,-,TRBV19,TRBJ1-1,TGTGCCAGTAGTGCGGGACAGACGAACACTGAAGCTTTCTTT,CASSAGQTNTEAFF
TRBD2,-,TRBV6-5,TRBJ2-1,TGTGCCAGCAGCAGCGGGGGACGAACGTTCTTC,CASSSGGRTFF
TRBD1,few,TRBV10-2,TRBJ1-5,TGCGCCAGTCGGACAGGAGATAGCAATCAGCCCCAGCATTTT,CASRTGDSNQPQHF
TRBD1,once,TRBV19,TRBJ1-5,TGTGCCAGTACCATGGACAGGGGCAATCAGCCCCAGCATTTT,CASTMDRGNQPQHF
-,-,TRBV28,TRBJ1-4,TGTGCCAGCACCCTAGGGGGTTTCGGCGAAAAACTGTTTTTT,CASTLGGFGEKLFF
-,few,TRBV5-1,TRBJ1-2,TGCGCCAGCAGCCCGTCAGGGGTAGGTGGCTACACCTTC,CASSPSGVGGYTF
-,-,TRBV5-6,TRBJ1-4,TGTGCCAGCAGCACCGGGACAACATTTGAAAAACTGTTTTTT,CASSTGTTFEKLFF
TRBD1,-,TRBV6-2/TRBV6-3,TRBJ1-6,TGTGCCAGCAGTTACCTTGGACAGGGGGAGTCACCCCTCCACTTT,CASSYLGQGESPLHF
-,-,TRBV6-2/TRBV6-3,TRBJ1-2,TGTGCCAGCAGTTATCAGGGGACACGGGCCCGGGGCTACACCTTC,CASSYQGTRARGYTF
TRBD1,-,TRBV3-1/TRBV3-2,TRBJ1-2,TGTGCCAGCAGCCAAGACGACAGGGACTATGGCTACACCTTC,CASSQDDRDYGYTF
TRBD1,-,TRBV7-6,TRBJ2-5,TGTGCCAGCAGCCAAGGGGACAGGGGCCAAGAGACCCAGTACTTC,CASSQGDRGQETQYF
-,-,TRBV4-3,TRBJ1-1,TGCGCCAGCAGCCAAGATGCAGGGCGGGGAGTGAATACTGAAGCTTTCTTT,CASSQDAGRGVNTEAFF
TRBD1,-,TRBV5-6,TRBJ1-3,TGTGCCAGCAGTCATAGACAGGGGGCCTTTTTAGGTGGAAACACCATATATTTT,CASSHRQGAFLGGNTIYF
TRBD1,-,TRBV6-2/TRBV6-3,TRBJ1-2,TGTGCCAGCAGTCTACAGGGGGAGTATGGCTACACCTTC,CASSLQGEYGYTF
TRBD1,-,TRBV12-5,TRBJ1-5,TGTGCTAGTGCCAATGACAGGGGACAGCCCCAGCATTTT,CASANDRGQPQHF
TRBD2,-,TRBV28,TRBJ2-5,TGTGCCAGCAGTTTACGCGGGGGGGAAGAGACCCAGTACTTC,CASSLRGGEETQYF
TRBD1,-,TRBV28,TRBJ1-3,TGTGCCAGCAGTTCCGGGACAGGGGCTGGAAACACCATATATTTT,CASSSGTGAGNTIYF
TRBD1,-,TRBV7-2,TRBJ1-6,TGTGCCAGCAGCTTGACGCCGGGGACAGGGAAAAGGGGCAATTCACCCCTCCACTTT,CASSLTPGTGKRGNSPLHF
-,-,TRBV3-1/TRBV3-2,TRBJ2-3,TGTGCCAGCAGCCAAGTAGATACAGATACGCAGTATTTT,CASSQVDTDTQYF
-,-,TRBV12-3/TRBV12-4,TRBJ1-4,TGTGCCAGCAGTTGGTACAGGGTGAAGGAACTGTTTTTT,CASSWYRVKELFF
-,once,TRBV4-1,TRBJ2-3,TGCGCCAGCAGCCAAGCGACTAGAGGCCTCCGGAGCACAGATACGCAGTATTTT,CASSQATRGLRSTDTQYF
-,-,TRBV28,TRBJ2-1,TGTGCCAGCACCTCGGGACTCCTCTCCTACAATGAGCAGTTCTTC,CASTSGLLSYNEQFF
TRBD1,-,TRBV24-1,TRBJ2-1,TGTGCCACCAGTGACCGTCGGACAGGGGATCTGGGCTCCTACAATGAGCAGTTCTTC,CATSDRRTGDLGSYNEQFF
-,-,TRBV10-2,TRBJ1-2,TGCGCCAGCAGTGAAAGTCCCAGGGCCTATGGCTACACCTTC,CASSESPRAYGYTF
TRBD1,few,TRBV2,TRBJ1-2,TGTGCCAGCAGTGCTATACAGGGGGGCTATGGCTACACCTTC,CASSAIQGGYGYTF
-,-,TRBV19,TRBJ1-1,TGTGCCAGTAGTATTGGGGGACAAGGGAACACTGAAGCTTTCTTT,CASSIGGQGNTEAFF
-,once,TRBV12-3/TRBV12-4,TRBJ2-3,TGTGCCAGCAGTTTAGGCGGGGCCACGCAGTATTTT,CASSLGGATQYF
TRBD2,-,TRBV4-2,TRBJ2-3,TGTGCCAGCAGCCTCGCCGTACAGCGGGGGTACACAGATACGCAGTATTTT,CASSLAVQRGYTDTQYF
-,-,TRBV3-1/TRBV3-2,TRBJ1-2,TGTGCCAGCAGCGGCCTCAGTCGAGCACAGGTCGGGTCTAACTATGGCTACACCTTC,CASSGLSRAQVGSNYGYTF
-,-,TRBV25-1,TRBJ2-2,TGTGCCAGCGCGCACGACTTAGTCACCGGGGAGCTGTTTTTT,CASAHDLVTGELFF